This is a list of T cell receptor beta chains from one sample in a study of shared clonotypes between healthy human individuals. Generated by immunoSEQ multiplex PCR, the TCRdb table keeps only in-frame clones and is missing some. The sample consists of millions of clones, around 90% of them appearing once. The sample taken for sequencing was naive CD4+ T cells sorted from blood. The receptors come from a man aged 18 to 35 in good health. The conserved cysteine and the conserved F or W are not part of the CDR3 here.

j_gene: TRBJ2-7; v_gene: TRBV2; CDR3aa: ASSGGESYEQY
j_gene: TRBJ1-1; v_gene: TRBV6-5; CDR3aa: ASRIGTANTEAF
j_gene: TRBJ1-1; v_gene: TRBV6-1; CDR3aa: ASSHQGAEAF
j_gene: TRBJ1-2; v_gene: TRBV10-3; CDR3aa: AISESPDFYGYT
j_gene: TRBJ1-1; v_gene: TRBV5-1; CDR3aa: ASSLAPQGQTNTEAF
j_gene: TRBJ1-4; v_gene: TRBV2; CDR3aa: ASSARALLGSKLF
j_gene: TRBJ1-1; v_gene: TRBV2; CDR3aa: ASSGDREGEAF
j_gene: TRBJ2-1; v_gene: TRBV5-6; CDR3aa: ASSYRGNEQF
j_gene: TRBJ1-1; v_gene: TRBV7-2; CDR3aa: ASRSGVTEAF
j_gene: TRBJ2-5; v_gene: TRBV5-1; CDR3aa: ASSVPRTDQETQY
j_gene: TRBJ1-1; v_gene: TRBV7-2; CDR3aa: ASSSQGGNTEAF
j_gene: TRBJ2-5; v_gene: TRBV6-5; CDR3aa: ASMGTSGRVETQY
j_gene: TRBJ1-2; v_gene: TRBV5-6; CDR3aa: ASSATGVDGYT
j_gene: TRBJ1-1; v_gene: TRBV18; CDR3aa: ASSRARNTEAF
j_gene: TRBJ2-7; v_gene: TRBV6-1; CDR3aa: ASSAYPSYEQY
j_gene: TRBJ2-2; v_gene: TRBV4-1; CDR3aa: ASSQGGVAGATGELF
j_gene: TRBJ2-3; v_gene: TRBV7-2; CDR3aa: ASSYRRGTGTDTQY